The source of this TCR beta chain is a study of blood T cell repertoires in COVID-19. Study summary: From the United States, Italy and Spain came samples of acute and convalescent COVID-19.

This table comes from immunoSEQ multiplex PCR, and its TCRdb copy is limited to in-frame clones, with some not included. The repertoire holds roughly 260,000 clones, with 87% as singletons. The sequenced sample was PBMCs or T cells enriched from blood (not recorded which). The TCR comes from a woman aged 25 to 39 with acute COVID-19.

CDR3 coding DNA: TGTGCCAGCAGTTACTACTCTGGCACCGGGGAGCTGTTTTTT. This encodes CASSYYSGTGELFF. The chain is built from TRBV6-5 and TRBJ2-2; D gene uncertain. The CDR3 runs 14 residues. Trimming pared 1 base from V and 4 bases from J, leaving 7 bases between. Germline-derived CDR1 and CDR2 are MNHEY and SVGAGI.